This is a list of T cell receptor beta chains from one sample in a study of T cell responses to AZD1222 COVID-19 vaccine. Some clones are missing from TCRdb's copy, which holds only in-frame ones; the method was immunoSEQ multiplex PCR. The sample records about 86,000 clones, around nine tenths being singletons. The sample consisted of peripheral blood, taken 28 days after the second AZD1222 dose. The receptors stem from an adult who received the AZD1222 COVID-19 vaccine. Both conserved end residues are part of each CDR3.

TRBV20-1	TRBJ2-1	CSASIGTSGGRDEQFF
TRBV7-2	TRBJ1-5	CASSTPLQPQHF
TRBV6-5	TRBJ2-3	CASFRAQLYTDTQYF
TRBV6-5	TRBJ2-1	CASSYPASNEQFF
TRBV11-3	TRBJ2-1	CASSSGTGDVYNEQFF
TRBV5-1	TRBJ1-6	CASSLGDLTLRGSSYNSPLHF
TRBV25-1	TRBJ2-3	CASSEGGGGRLDTQYF
TRBV5-5	TRBJ2-7	CASSFSLAESYEQYF
TRBV7-2	TRBJ1-6	CASSLNRVGPQGALHF
TRBV9	TRBJ2-7	CASSVAGTVTYEQYF
TRBV7-9	TRBJ1-1	CASSVRQGASAEAFF
TRBV27	TRBJ2-7	CASSSQGLSYEQYF
TRBV5-4	TRBJ2-7	CASSLRGAPSHEQYF
TRBV19	TRBJ2-1	CASSTPGLRGYNEQFF
TRBV6-2/TRBV6-3	TRBJ1-5	CASSRDRAPHQPQHF
TRBV29-1	TRBJ1-2	CSVRAGGYTF
TRBV4-1	TRBJ2-5	CASSQGWAQETQYF
TRBV19	TRBJ1-5	CASRSRQGLQPQHF
TRBV27	TRBJ2-1	CASSSAGAWEQFF
TRBV14	TRBJ2-1	CASGDSYNEQFF
TRBV11-2	TRBJ2-7	CASSLATPVSYEQYF
TRBV11-2	TRBJ1-6	CASSLDSRGPPLHF
TRBV28	TRBJ1-6	CASSPGTVNSPLHF